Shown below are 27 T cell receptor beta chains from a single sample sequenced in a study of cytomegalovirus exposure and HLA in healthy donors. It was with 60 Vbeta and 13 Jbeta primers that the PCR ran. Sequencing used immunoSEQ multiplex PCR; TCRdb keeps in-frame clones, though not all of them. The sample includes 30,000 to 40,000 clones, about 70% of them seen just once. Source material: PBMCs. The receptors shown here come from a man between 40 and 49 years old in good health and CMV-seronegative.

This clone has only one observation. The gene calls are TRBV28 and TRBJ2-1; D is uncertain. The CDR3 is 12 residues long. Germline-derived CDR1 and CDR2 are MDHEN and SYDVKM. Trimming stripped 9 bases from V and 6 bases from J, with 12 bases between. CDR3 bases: TGTGCCAGTCCCCCTCTTCCCAATGAGCAGTTCTTC. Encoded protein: CASPPLPNEQFF.

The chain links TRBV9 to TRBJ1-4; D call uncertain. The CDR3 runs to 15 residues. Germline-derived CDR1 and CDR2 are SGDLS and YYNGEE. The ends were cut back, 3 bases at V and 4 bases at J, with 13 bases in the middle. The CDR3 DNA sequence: TGTGCCAGCAGCGAAGGCGGGCAGATTAATGAAAAACTGTTTTTT. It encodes CASSEGGQINEKLFF.

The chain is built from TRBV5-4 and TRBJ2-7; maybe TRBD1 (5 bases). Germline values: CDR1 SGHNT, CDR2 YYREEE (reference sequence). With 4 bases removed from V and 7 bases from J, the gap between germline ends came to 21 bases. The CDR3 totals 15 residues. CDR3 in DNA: TGTGCCAGCAGCCCAGGACAAGGTTCCTTCATAGAGCAGTACTTC. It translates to CASSPGQGSFIEQYF.

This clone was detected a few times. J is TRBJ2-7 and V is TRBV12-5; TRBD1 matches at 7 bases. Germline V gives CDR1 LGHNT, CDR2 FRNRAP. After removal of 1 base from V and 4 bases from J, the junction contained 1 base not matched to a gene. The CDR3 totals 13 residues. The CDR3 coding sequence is TGTGCTAGTGGTTTGGGGACAGGTTACGAGCAGTACTTC. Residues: CASGLGTGYEQYF. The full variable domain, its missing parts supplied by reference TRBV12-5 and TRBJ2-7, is DARVTQTPRHKVTEMGQEVTMRCQPILGHNTVFWYRQTMMQGLELLAYFRNRAPLDDSGMPKDRFSAEMPDATLATLKIQPSEPRDSAVYFCASGLGTGYEQYFGPGTRLTVT.

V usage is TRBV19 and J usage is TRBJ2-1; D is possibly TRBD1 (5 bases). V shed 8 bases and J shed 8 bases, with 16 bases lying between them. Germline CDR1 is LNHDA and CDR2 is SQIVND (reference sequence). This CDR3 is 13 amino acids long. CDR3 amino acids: CASGQGQFYEQFF. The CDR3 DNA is TGTGCCAGTGGGCAGGGTCAATTTTATGAGCAGTTCTTC.

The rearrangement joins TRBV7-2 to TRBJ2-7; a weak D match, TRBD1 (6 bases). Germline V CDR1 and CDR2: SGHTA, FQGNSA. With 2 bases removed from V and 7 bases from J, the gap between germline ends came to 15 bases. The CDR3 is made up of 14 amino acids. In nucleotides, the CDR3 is TGTGCCAGCAGCTTACAACAGGGTTTGGGGGAGCAGTACTTC. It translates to CASSLQQGLGEQYF.

The CDR3 nucleotides are TGTGCCAGCAGTTTAACGCAGCCGGGGAGGGGGGAAGCTTTCTTT. It encodes CASSLTQPGRGEAFF. The chain employs TRBV28 and TRBJ1-1; maybe TRBD1 (6 bases). CDR1 MDHEN and CDR2 SYDVKM come from the germline V gene. This CDR3 is 15 amino acids long. Trimming stripped 2 bases from V and 8 bases from J, with 18 bases between.

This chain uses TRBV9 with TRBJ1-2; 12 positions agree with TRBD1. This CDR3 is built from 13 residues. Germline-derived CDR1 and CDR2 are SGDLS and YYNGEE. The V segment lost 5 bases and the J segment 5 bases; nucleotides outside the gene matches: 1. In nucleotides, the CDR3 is TGTGCCAGCAGGGGACAGGGGGCATATGGCTACACCTTC. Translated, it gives CASRGQGAYGYTF.

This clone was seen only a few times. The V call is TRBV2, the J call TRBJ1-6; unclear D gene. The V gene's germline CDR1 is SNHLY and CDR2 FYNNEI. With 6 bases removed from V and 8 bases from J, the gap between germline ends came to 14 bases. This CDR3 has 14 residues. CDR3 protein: CASRLLPDDSPLHF. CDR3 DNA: TGTGCCAGCAGACTTCTTCCTGATGATTCACCCCTCCACTTT.

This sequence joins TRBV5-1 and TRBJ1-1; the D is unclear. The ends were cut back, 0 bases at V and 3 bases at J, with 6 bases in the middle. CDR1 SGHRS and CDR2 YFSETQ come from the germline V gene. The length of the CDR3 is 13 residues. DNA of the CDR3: TGCGCCAGCAGCTTGGAGGCGGACACTGAAGCTTTCTTT. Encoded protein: CASSLEADTEAFF. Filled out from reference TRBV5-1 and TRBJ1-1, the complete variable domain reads KAGVTQTPRYLIKTRGQQVTLSCSPISGHRSVSWYQQTPGQGLQFLFEYFSETQRNKGNFPGRFSGRQFSNSRSEMNVSTLELGDSALYLCASSLEADTEAFFGQGTRLTVV.

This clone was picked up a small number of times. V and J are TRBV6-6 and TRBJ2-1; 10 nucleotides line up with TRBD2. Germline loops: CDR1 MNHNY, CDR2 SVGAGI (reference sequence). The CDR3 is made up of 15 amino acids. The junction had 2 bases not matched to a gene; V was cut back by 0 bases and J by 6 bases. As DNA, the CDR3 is TGTGCCAGCAGTTACTCGGCTAGCGGGGGCAATGAGCAGTTCTTC. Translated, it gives CASSYSASGGNEQFF.

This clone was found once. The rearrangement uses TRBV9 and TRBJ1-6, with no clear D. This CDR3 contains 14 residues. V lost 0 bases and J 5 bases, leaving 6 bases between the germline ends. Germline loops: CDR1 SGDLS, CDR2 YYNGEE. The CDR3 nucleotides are TGTGCCAGCAGCGTAGGAGGAGATAATTCACCCCTCCACTTT. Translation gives CASSVGGDNSPLHF.

The CDR3 DNA is TGTGCCAGCGAGCCGGGGGGGGAAGATACGCAGTATTTT. Amino acids: CASEPGGEDTQYF. The V and J genes are TRBV5-4 and TRBJ2-3, with 8 bases that match TRBD2. Trimming at V came to 7 bases and at J to 5 bases, leaving 6 bases not matched to a gene. The CDR3 runs to 13 residues. Germline V gene sequence: CDR1 SGHNT, CDR2 YYREEE (reference sequence).

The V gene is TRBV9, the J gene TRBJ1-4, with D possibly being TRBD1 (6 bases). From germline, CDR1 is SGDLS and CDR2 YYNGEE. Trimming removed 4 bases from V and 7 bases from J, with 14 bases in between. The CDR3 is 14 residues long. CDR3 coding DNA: TGTGCCAGCAGCCCCCGTGGGGGCGGTGAAAAACTGTTTTTT. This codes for CASSPRGGGEKLFF.

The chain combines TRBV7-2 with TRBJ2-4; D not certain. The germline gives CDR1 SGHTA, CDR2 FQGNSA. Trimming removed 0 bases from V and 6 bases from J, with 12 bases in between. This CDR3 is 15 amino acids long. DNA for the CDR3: TGTGCCAGCAGCTTAGCGCGAGTTTTCGCAAACATTCAGTACTTC. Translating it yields CASSLARVFANIQYF.

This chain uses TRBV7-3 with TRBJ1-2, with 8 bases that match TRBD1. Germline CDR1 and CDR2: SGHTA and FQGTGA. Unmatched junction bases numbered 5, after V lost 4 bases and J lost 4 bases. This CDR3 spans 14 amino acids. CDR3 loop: CASSSDRDGYGYTF. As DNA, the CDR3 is TGTGCCAGCAGCTCGGACAGGGATGGCTATGGCTACACCTTC.

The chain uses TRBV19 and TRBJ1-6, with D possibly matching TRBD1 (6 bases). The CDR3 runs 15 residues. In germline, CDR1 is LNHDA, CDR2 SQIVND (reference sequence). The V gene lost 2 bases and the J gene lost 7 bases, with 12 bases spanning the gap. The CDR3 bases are TGTGCCAGTAGTATAACAGGGCTGGGGAATTCACCCCTCCACTTT. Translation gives CASSITGLGNSPLHF.

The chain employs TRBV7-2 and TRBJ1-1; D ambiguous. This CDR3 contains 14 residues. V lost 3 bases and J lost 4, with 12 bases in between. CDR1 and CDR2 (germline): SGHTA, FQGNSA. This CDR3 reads CASSFYSDRTEAFF. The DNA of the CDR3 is TGTGCCAGCAGCTTTTACAGTGATCGCACTGAAGCTTTCTTT.

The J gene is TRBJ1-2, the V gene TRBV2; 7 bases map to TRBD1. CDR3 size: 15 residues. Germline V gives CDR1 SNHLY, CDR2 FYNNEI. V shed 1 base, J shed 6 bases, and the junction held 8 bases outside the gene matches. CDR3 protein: CASSEEATGRNGYTF. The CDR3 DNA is TGTGCCAGCAGTGAAGAGGCGACAGGGCGTAATGGCTACACCTTC.

The CDR3 here is CSVWTLNTEAFF. Here the CDR3 DNA reads TGCAGCGTTTGGACACTTAACACTGAAGCTTTCTTT. The rearrangement uses TRBV29-1 and TRBJ1-1; D is possibly TRBD1 (5 bases). The CDR3 runs to 12 residues. V was trimmed by 5 bases and J by 2 bases, leaving 9 bases between them. Per the germline V gene, CDR1 is SQVTM and CDR2 is ANQGSEA.

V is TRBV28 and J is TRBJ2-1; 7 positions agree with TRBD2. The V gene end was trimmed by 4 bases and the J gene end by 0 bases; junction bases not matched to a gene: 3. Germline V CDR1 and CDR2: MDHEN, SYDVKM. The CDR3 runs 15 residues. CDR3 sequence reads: CASSSRGVSYNEQFF. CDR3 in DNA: TGTGCCAGCAGTTCCCGGGGGGTCTCCTACAATGAGCAGTTCTTC.

The CDR3 loop reads CAISETANNSPLHF. The CDR3 region has the DNA TGTGCCATCAGTGAGACAGCTAATAATTCACCCCTCCACTTT. The V gene is TRBV10-3, the J gene TRBJ1-6; D gene unclear. With 2 bases removed from V and 5 bases from J, the gap between germline ends came to 7 bases. There are 14 residues in the CDR3. Per germline, CDR1 ENHRY and CDR2 SYGVKD.

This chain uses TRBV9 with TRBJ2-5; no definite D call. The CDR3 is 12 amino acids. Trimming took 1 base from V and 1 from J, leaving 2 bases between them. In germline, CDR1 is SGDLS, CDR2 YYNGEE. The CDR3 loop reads CASSVRQETQYF. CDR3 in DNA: TGTGCCAGCAGCGTACGCCAAGAGACCCAGTACTTC.

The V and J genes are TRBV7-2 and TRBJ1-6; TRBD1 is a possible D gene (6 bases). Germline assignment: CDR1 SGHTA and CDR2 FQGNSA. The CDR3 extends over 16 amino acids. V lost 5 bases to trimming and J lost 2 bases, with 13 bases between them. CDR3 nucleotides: TGTGCCAGCAGCCCGGGGGGGGCGACCTATAATTCACCCCTCCACTTT. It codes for CASSPGGATYNSPLHF.

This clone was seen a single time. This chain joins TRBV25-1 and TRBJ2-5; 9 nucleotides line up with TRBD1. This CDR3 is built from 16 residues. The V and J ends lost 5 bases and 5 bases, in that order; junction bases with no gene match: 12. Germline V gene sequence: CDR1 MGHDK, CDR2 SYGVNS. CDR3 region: CASSKTGTGFGETQYF. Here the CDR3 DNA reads TGTGCCAGCAGTAAAACCGGGACAGGGTTTGGGGAGACCCAGTACTTC. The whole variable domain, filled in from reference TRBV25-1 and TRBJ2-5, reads EADIYQTPRYLVIGTGKKITLECSQTMGHDKMYWYQQDPGMELHLIHYSYGVNSTEKGDLSSESTVSRIRTEHFPLTLESARPSHTSQYLCASSKTGTGFGETQYFGPGTRLLVL.

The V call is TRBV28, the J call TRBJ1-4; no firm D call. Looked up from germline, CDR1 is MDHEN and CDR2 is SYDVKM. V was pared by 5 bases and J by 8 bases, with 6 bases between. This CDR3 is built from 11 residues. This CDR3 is CASSTGEKLFF. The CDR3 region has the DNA TGTGCCAGCAGTACGGGGGAAAAACTGTTTTTT.

The chain's CDR3 is CAWSRRQGTSPLHF. In DNA, the CDR3 is TGTGCCTGGAGTCGTAGACAGGGAACTTCACCCCTCCACTTT. The chain joins TRBV30 to TRBJ1-6; TRBD1 matches 7 bases. The trim removed 2 bases at V and 9 bases at J, leaving 7 bases unmatched. Per the germline V gene, CDR1 is GTSNPN and CDR2 is SVGIG (reference sequence). The CDR3 has 14 amino acids.